This TCR beta chain was identified in a study of neoadjuvant anti-PD-1 for oral cavity cancer. Turning to the study itself: Most patients had three to four biweekly doses of 3 mg/kg nivolumab before resection.

Profiled with immunoSEQ multiplex PCR; TCRdb holds only in-frame clones, not every one. The sample has 18,000 or so clones, around 72% seen once. V was shortened by 4 bases and J by 5 bases, with 9 bases between the two germline ends. From germline, CDR1 is SNHLY and CDR2 FYNNEI. CDR3 size: 12 residues. The starting material was PBMCs, obtained before nivolumab (anti-PD-1) treatment. The TCR comes from a person between 35 and 79 years old with oral cavity squamous cell carcinoma. The rearrangement joins TRBV2 to TRBJ2-7, with D perhaps given as TRBD1 or TRBD2 (6 bases each). The CDR3 is CASSGGANEQYF. The CDR3 bases are TGTGCCAGCAGTGGGGGGGCTAACGAGCAGTACTTC.